This record covers a single TCR beta chain. The germline V gene encodes CDR1 SEHNR and CDR2 FQNEAQ (reference sequence). This CDR3 has 17 amino acids. V lost 5 bases and J lost 0, with 17 bases in between. This sample stems from a study of shared clonotypes between healthy human individuals. Background on the study: With ages of 18 to 49, the donors were two women and a few men.

Cells designated naive CD8 were CD45RO-negative and were positively selected for CCR7, with terminally differentiated effector memory CD45RA+ cells excluded. The assay used deep level. Here immunoSEQ multiplex PCR was the method, and the copy in TCRdb shows in-frame clones only, minus some. The table has 2 million to 2.5 million clones, approximately 94% seen once. The TCR originated in a man between 18 and 29 years old in good health. Some clones in this sample may be carry-over from other donors' samples. Sample: naive CD8+ T cells from PBMCs. This chain links TRBV7-9 with TRBJ1-3; possibly TRBD1 for D (5 bases). The CDR3 spells CASSDGRRGLSGNTIYF. The CDR3 bases are TGTGCCAGCAGCGATGGACGGAGGGGCCTCTCTGGAAACACCATATATTTT.